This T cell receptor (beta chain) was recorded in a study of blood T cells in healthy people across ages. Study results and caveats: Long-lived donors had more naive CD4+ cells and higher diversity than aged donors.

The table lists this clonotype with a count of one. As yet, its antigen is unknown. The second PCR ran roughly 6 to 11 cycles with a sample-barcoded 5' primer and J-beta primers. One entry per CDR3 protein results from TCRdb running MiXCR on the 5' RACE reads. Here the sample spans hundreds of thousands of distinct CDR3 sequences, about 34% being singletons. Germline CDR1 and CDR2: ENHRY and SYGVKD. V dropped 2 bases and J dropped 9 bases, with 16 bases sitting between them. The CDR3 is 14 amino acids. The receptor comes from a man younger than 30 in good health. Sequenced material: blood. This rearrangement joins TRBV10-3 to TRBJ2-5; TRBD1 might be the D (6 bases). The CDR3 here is CAISEHQGNEAQYF. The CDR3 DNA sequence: TGTGCCATCAGTGAGCACCAGGGGAATGAGGCCCAGTACTTC.